This T cell receptor (beta chain) was observed in a study of T cell changes during pregnancy in multiple sclerosis. This CDR3 comprises 16 residues. Germline V CDR1 and CDR2: KGHSH, LQKENI. V was pared by 3 bases and J by 3 bases, with 10 bases of the junction left unmatched. The data were produced by immunoSEQ multiplex PCR, yet TCRdb's version contains in-frame clones alone and is incomplete. Of about 40,000 clones listed, approximately 90% are singletons. The V gene is TRBV18, the J gene TRBJ1-1, with 7 bases aligning to TRBD1. The sequence was obtained from a female donor with multiple sclerosis, enrolled in a pregnancy study. The sample consisted of CD4+ T cells from peripheral blood mononuclear cells, taken before pregnancy. The CDR3 sequence: CASSPLLGGFDTEAFF. CDR3 coding DNA: TGTGCCAGCTCACCCCTACTAGGGGGCTTTGACACTGAAGCTTTCTTT.